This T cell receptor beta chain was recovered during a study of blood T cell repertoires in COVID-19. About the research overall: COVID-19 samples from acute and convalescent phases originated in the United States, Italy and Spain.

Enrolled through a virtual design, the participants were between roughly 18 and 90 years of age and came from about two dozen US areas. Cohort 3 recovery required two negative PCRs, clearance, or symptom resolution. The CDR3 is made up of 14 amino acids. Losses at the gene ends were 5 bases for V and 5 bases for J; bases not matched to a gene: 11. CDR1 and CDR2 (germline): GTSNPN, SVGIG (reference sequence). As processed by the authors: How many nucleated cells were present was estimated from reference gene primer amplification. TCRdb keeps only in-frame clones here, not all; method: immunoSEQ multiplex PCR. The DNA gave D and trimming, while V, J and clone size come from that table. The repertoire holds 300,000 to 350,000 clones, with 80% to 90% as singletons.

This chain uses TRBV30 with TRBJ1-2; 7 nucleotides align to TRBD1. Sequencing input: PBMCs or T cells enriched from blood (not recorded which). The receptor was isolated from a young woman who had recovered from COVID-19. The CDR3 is CAWVGDDRVYGYTF. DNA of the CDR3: TGTGCCTGGGTCGGGGACGACAGGGTTTATGGCTACACCTTC.